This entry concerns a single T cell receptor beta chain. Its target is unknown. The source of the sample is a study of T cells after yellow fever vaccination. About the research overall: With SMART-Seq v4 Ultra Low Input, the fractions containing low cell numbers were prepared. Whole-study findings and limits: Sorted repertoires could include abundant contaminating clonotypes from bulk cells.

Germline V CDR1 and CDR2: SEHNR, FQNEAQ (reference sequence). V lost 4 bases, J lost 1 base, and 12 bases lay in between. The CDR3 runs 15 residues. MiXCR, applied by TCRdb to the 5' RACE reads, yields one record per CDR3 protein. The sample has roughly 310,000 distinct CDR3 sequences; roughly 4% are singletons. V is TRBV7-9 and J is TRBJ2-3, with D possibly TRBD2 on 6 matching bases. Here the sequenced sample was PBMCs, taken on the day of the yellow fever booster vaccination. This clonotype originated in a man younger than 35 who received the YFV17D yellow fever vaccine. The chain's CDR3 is CASSSPRGRTDTQYF. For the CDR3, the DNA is TGTGCCAGCAGCTCCCCGCGGGGTCGCACAGATACGCAGTATTTT.